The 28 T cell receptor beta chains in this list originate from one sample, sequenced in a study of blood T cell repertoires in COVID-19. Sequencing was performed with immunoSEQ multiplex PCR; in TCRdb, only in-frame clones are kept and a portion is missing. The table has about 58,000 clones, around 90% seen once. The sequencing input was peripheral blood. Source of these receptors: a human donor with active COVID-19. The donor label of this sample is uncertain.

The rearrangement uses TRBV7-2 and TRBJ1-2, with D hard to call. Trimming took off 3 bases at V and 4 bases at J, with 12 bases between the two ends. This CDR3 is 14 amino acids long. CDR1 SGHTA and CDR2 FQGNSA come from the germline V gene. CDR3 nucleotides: TGTGCCAGCAGCTTTGATCGAGGGTCCTATGGCTACACCTTC. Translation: CASSFDRGSYGYTF.

CDR3 bases: TGTGCCACAGCCTCCCCAGGGTTGTTCTTC. Translation gives CATASPGLFF. V is TRBV2 and J is TRBJ2-1; D is perhaps TRBD1 (5 bases). The germline CDR1 and CDR2 sequences are SNHLY and FYNNEI. CDR3 size: 10 residues. The ends were cut back, 10 bases at V and 15 bases at J, with 16 bases in the middle.

Here the CDR3 reads CASSLEIGGTQYF. In DNA, the CDR3 is TGTGCCAGCAGCTTAGAAATCGGCGGCACCCAGTACTTC. V is TRBV11-2 and J is TRBJ2-5; D is uncertain. CDR1 and CDR2 from the germline V gene are SGHAT and FQNNGV. Trimming left V 0 bases short and J 8 bases short, with 10 bases between. CDR3 length: 13 residues. The full variable domain, rest sourced from reference TRBV11-2 and TRBJ2-5, is EAGVAQSPRYKIIEKRQSVAFWCNPISGHATLYWYQQILGQGPKLLIQFQNNGVVDDSQLPKDRFSAERLKGVDSTLKIQPAKLEDSAVYLCASSLEIGGTQYFGPGTRLLVL.

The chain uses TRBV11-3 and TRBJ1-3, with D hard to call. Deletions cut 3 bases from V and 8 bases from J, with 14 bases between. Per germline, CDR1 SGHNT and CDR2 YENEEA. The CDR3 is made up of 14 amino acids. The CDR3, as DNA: TGTGCCAGCAGCTTTCGGGATCTCGGGGACACCATATATTTT. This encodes CASSFRDLGDTIYF.

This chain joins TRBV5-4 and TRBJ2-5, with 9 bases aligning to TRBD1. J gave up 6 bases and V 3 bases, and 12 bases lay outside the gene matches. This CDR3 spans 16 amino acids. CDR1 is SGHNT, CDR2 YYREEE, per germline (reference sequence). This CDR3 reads CASSSYRDRVVKTQYF. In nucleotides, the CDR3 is TGTGCCAGCAGCTCTTACCGGGACAGGGTAGTGAAGACCCAGTACTTC.

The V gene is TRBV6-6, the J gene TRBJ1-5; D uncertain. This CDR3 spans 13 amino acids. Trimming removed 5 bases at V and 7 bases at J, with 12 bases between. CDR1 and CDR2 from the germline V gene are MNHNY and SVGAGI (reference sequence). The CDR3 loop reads CASSPQASQPQHF. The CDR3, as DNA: TGTGCCAGCAGTCCCCAGGCCTCGCAGCCCCAGCATTTT.

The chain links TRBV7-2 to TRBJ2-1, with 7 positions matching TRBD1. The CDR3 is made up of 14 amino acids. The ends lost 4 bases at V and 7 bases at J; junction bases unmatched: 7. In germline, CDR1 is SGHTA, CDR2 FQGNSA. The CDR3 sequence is CASSSPGQRNEQFF. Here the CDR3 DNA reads TGTGCCAGCAGCTCTCCGGGACAGAGGAATGAGCAGTTCTTC. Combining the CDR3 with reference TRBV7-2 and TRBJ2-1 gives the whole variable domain GAGVSQSPSNKVTEKGKDVELRCDPISGHTALYWYRQSLGQGLEFLIYFQGNSAPDKSGLPSDRFSAERTGGSVSTLTIQRTQQEDSAVYLCASSSPGQRNEQFFGPGTRLTVL.

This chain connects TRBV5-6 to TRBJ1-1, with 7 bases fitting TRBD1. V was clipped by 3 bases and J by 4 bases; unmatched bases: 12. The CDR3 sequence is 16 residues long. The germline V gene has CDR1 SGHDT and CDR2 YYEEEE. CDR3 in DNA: TGTGCCAGCAGCTCAACAGGGGACTCTAGGAGCACTGAAGCTTTCTTT. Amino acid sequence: CASSSTGDSRSTEAFF.

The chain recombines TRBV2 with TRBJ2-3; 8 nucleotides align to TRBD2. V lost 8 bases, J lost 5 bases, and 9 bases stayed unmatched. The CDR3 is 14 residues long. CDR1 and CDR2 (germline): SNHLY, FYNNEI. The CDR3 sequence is CASPRGLERDTQYF. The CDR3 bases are TGTGCCAGCCCCCGGGGACTAGAGAGAGATACGCAGTATTTT.

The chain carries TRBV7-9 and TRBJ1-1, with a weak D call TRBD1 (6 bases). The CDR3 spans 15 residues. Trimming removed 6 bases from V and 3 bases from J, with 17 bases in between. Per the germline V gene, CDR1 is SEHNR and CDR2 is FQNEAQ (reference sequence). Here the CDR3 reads CASRRIRGIHTEAFF. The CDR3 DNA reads TGTGCCAGCAGACGAATCAGGGGTATTCACACTGAAGCTTTCTTT.

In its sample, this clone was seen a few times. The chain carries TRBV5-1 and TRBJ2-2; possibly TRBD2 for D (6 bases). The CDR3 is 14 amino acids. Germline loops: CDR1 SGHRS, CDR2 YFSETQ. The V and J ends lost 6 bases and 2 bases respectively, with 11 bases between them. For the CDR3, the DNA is TGCGCCAGCAAAAGGACTACAAACACCGGGGAGCTGTTTTTT. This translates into CASKRTTNTGELFF.

The CDR3 nucleotides read TGTGCCAGCAGTGGTCAGGGCTCCGGGGCCAACGTCCTGACTTTC. Encoded protein: CASSGQGSGANVLTF. This chain links TRBV2 with TRBJ2-6, with D possibly matching TRBD1 (5 bases). Trimming removed 4 bases from V and 4 bases from J, with 11 bases in between. Germline CDR1 reads SNHLY; CDR2 reads FYNNEI. There are 15 residues in the CDR3.

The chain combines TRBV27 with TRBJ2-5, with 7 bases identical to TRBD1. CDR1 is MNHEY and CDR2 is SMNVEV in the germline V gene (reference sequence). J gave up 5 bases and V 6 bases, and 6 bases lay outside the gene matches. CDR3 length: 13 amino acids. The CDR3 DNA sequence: TGTGCCAGCAGCACTGACAGGGACGAGACCCAGTACTTC. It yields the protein CASSTDRDETQYF.

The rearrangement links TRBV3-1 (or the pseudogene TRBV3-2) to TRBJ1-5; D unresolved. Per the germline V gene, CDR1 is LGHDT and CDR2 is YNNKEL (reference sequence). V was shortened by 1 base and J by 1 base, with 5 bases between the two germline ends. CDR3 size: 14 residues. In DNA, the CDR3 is TGTGCCAGCAGCCAAGCAGTGAGCAATCAGCCCCAGCATTTT. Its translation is CASSQAVSNQPQHF.

In DNA form, the CDR3 reads TGTGCCAGCTACAGGGCCCCCTACAATGAGCAGTTCTTC. This codes for CASYRAPYNEQFF. V gene TRBV6-5 combines with J gene TRBJ2-1, with a weak D call TRBD1 (6 bases). V lost 8 bases and J lost 2, with 10 bases in between. From germline, CDR1 is MNHEY and CDR2 SVGAGI. This CDR3 has 13 amino acids.

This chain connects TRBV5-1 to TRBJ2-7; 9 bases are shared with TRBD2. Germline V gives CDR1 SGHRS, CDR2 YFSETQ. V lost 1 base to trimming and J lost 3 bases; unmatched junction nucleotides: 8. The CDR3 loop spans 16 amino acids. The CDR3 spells CASSLFLAGGSYEQYF. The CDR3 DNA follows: TGCGCCAGCAGCTTGTTTCTCGCGGGAGGGAGCTACGAGCAGTACTTC.

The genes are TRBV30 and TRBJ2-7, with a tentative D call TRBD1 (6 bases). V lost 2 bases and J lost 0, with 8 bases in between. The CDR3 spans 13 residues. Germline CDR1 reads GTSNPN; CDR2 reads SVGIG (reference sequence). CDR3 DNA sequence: TGTGCCTGGAGTCGCAGGGGCTCCTACGAGCAGTACTTC. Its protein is CAWSRRGSYEQYF.

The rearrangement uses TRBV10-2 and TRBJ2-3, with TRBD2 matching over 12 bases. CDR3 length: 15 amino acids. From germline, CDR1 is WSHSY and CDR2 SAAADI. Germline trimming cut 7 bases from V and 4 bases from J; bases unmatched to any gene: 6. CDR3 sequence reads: CASTPTSGSADTQYF. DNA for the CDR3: TGCGCCAGCACCCCGACTAGCGGGAGCGCAGATACGCAGTATTTT.

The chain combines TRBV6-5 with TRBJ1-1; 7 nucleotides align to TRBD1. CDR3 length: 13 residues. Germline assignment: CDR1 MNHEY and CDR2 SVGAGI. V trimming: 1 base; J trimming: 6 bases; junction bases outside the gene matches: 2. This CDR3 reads CASSYLQGSEAFF. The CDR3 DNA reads TGTGCCAGCAGTTACTTACAGGGGTCTGAAGCTTTCTTT.

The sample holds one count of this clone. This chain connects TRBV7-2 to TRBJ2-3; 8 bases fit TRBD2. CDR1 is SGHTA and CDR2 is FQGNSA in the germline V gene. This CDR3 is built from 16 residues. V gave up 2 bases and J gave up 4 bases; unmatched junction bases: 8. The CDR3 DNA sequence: TGTGCCAGCAGCTTATCAAGCGGGAGAATGGCAGATACGCAGTATTTT. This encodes CASSLSSGRMADTQYF.

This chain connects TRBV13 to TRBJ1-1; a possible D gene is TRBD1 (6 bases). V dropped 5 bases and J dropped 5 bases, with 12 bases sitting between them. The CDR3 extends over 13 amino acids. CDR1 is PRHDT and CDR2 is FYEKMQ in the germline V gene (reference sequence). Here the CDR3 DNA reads TGTGCCAGCAGCCCCTACAGGGCGACTGAAGCTTTCTTT. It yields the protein CASSPYRATEAFF. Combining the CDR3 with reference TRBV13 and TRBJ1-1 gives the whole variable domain AAGVIQSPRHLIKEKRETATLKCYPIPRHDTVYWYQQGPGQDPQFLISFYEKMQSDKGSIPDRFSAQQFSDYHSELNMSSLELGDSALYFCASSPYRATEAFFGQGTRLTVV.

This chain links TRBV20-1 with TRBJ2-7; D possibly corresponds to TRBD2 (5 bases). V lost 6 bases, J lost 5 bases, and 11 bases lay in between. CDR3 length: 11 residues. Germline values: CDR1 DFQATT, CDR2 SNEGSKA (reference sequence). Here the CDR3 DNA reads TGCAGTGCCACATCGAGGGACGAGCAGTACTTC. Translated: CSATSRDEQYF.

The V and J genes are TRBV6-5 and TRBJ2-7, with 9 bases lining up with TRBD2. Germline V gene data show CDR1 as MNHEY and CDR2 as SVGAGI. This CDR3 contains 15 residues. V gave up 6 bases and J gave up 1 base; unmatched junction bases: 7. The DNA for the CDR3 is TGTGCCAGCAGCTTAGCGGGAGAAGGGTCCTACGAGCAGTACTTC. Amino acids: CASSLAGEGSYEQYF.

The CDR3 is CASLGENPYEQYF. CDR3 bases: TGTGCCAGCCTAGGTGAGAATCCCTACGAGCAGTACTTC. The chain uses TRBV2 and TRBJ2-7, with no clear D. V gave up 8 bases and J gave up 2 bases, with 13 bases separating them. The CDR3 consists of 13 residues. CDR1 is SNHLY and CDR2 is FYNNEI in the germline V gene.

For the CDR3, the DNA is TGTGCCAGCAGCTTGGTGGAGGCTTTTCGGAGCTATGGCTACACCTTC. It specifies CASSLVEAFRSYGYTF. This sequence joins TRBV5-6 and TRBJ1-2; D is uncertain. Trimming shortened V by 0 bases and J by 4 bases, and 16 bases separated the two germline ends. This CDR3 contains 16 residues. CDR1 and CDR2 (germline): SGHDT, YYEEEE.

The CDR3 DNA sequence: TGTGCCAGCAGCAGAACCGGGTCCGGGTTTTCCTACGAGCAGTACTTC. It is translated as CASSRTGSGFSYEQYF. The chain has TRBV7-2 and TRBJ2-7; D call uncertain. Germline values: CDR1 SGHTA, CDR2 FQGNSA. V lost 5 bases, J lost 1 base, and 18 bases lay in between. CDR3 size: 16 residues.

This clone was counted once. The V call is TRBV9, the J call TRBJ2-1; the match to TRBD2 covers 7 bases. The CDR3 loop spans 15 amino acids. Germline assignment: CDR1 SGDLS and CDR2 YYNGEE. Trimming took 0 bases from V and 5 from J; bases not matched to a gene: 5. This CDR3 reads CASSVDELADNEQFF. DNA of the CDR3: TGTGCCAGCAGCGTAGATGAGCTAGCGGACAATGAGCAGTTCTTC.

The CDR3 reads CASSLRSLRDQETQYF. CDR3 nucleotides: TGTGCCAGCAGCTTGAGATCTTTGAGGGATCAAGAGACCCAGTACTTC. The chain has TRBV5-6 and TRBJ2-5; D may be TRBD2 (5 bases). The length of the CDR3 is 16 residues. The V end was cut by 1 base, the J end by 2 bases, with 15 bases between. CDR1 is SGHDT, CDR2 YYEEEE, per germline.